The subject of this entry is one TCR beta chain. Antigen: not known. The library labeled individual cDNA molecules by adding unique molecular identifiers to them. One entry per CDR3 protein results from TCRdb running MiXCR on the reads. The sample has more than 250 distinct CDR3 sequences, around 97% seen once. This sample was included in a study of human T cells and chemical hapten exposure. Study-level results: DPC sensitization did not alter TCRs above 1 in 1000 frequency.

Treatment described: therapeutic diphenylcyclopropenone sensitization with weekly scalp DPC. The sequences come from whole blood, collected before DPC sensitization or 2, 6, or about 24 weeks after (not recorded which). The sequence was collected from an adult with alopecia areata. Some clones in this sample may be carry-over from other donors' samples. This table probably holds off-target reads from a library built for another chain.

The CDR3 region has the DNA TGCAGCGTTGGGGGACAGTCTGGAAACACCATATATTTT. Protein sequence: CSVGGQSGNTIYF. The rearrangement uses TRBV29-1 and TRBJ1-3; 7 bases line up with TRBD1. J gave up 1 base and V 4 bases, and 1 base lay outside the gene matches. CDR3 length: 13 amino acids. Germline V gives CDR1 SQVTM, CDR2 ANQGSEA.